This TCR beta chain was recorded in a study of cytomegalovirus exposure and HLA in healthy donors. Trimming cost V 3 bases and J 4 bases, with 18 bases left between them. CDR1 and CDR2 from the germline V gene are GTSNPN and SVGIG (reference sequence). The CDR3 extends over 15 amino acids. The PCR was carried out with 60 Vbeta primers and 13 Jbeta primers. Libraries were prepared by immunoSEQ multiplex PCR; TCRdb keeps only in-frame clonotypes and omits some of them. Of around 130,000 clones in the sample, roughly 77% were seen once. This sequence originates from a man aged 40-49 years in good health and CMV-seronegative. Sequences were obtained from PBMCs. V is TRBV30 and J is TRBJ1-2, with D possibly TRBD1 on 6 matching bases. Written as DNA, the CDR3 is TGTGCCTGGAGACCCTGGGTAGGGGGTATCTATGGCTACACCTTC. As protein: CAWRPWVGGIYGYTF.